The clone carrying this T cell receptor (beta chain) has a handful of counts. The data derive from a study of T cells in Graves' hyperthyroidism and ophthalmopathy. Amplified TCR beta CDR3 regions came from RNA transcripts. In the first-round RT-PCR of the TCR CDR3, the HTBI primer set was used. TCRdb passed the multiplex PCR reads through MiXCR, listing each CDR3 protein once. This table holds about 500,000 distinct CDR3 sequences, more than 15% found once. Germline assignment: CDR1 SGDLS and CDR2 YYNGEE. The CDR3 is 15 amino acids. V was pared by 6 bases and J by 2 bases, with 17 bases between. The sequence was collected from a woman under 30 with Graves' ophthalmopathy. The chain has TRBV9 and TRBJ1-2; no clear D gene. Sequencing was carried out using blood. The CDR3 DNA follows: TGTGCCAGCACCCGAGATGGCCAGGCGAACTATGGCTACACCTTC. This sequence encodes CASTRDGQANYGYTF.